Reported below is one TCR beta chain. The sample comes from a study of long-term antiretroviral therapy in people with HIV. Survey-level resolution applied to immunoSEQ assay v3.0. Repertoires were generated with immunoSEQ multiplex PCR, while TCRdb's copy carries only in-frame clones and drops some. Of about 23,000 clones in the sample, approximately 80% were seen once. V shed 0 bases and J shed 10 bases, with 11 bases lying between them. The CDR3 extends over 13 amino acids. Germline V gives CDR1 SGHTS, CDR2 YDEGEE. The starting material was unsorted PBMCs, obtained 0.3 years after starting antiretroviral therapy. The source of this sequence is a man aged 45 to 65 with HIV. This chain joins TRBV5-8 and TRBJ2-1, with a possible D match to TRBD2 (7 bases). The CDR3 reads CASSLGGGWEQFF. CDR3 sequence (DNA): TGTGCCAGCAGCTTGGGGGGGGGCTGGGAGCAGTTCTTC. Complete variable domain (other parts from reference TRBV5-8 and TRBJ2-1): EAGVTQSPTHLIKTRGQQATLRCSPISGHTSVYWYQQALGLGLQFLLWYDEGEERNRGNFPPRFSGRQFPNYSSELNVNALELEDSALYLCASSLGGGWEQFFGPGTRLTVL.